This TCR beta chain was sequenced during a study of regulatory T cells in long-lasting Graves disease. V gave up 3 bases and J gave up 3 bases, with 9 bases separating them. CDR1 is LNHDA, CDR2 SQIVND, per germline (reference sequence). CDR3 length: 14 residues. Only a few counts were recorded for this clonotype. Both iRepertoire HTBI primers and Arm-PCR of CDR3 regions were used to build the TCR beta libraries. TCRdb re-called the multiplex PCR reads through MiXCR, storing one row per CDR3 protein. Here the sample spans about 470,000 distinct CDR3 sequences, around 20% being singletons. Indicated time point: persistent/refractory GD, antithyroid drugs over 5 years with positive TRAb. With RNA extracted from PBMCs as input, the TCR library was made.

The rearrangement joins TRBV19 to TRBJ1-5, with unresolved D. The source material was peripheral blood mononuclear cells (PBMCs), sampled when the disease was refractory, from a patient treated with antithyroid drugs. The clonotype originates from a female donor with Graves disease. The CDR3 sequence: CASSMGSYNQPQHF. The CDR3 region has the DNA TGTGCCAGTAGTATGGGCAGTTACAATCAGCCCCAGCATTTT. The full variable domain, in which reference TRBV19 and TRBJ1-5 provide the parts outside the CDR3, is DGGITQSPKYLFRKEGQNVTLSCEQNLNHDAMYWYRQDPGQGLRLIYYSQIVNDFQKGDIAEGYSVSREKKESFPLTVTSAQKNPTAFYLCASSMGSYNQPQHFGDGTRLSIL.